This TCR beta chain is drawn from a study of T cells in Graves' hyperthyroidism and ophthalmopathy (dated by TCRdb to between 2018 and 2021). For context, the study as a whole: Peripheral blood was collected at initial diagnosis, before any treatment. To identify distinguishing TCR V-J signatures, a discovery cohort of about 95 patients was used, comprising 40 to 45 with Graves' ophthalmopathy and some 60 with stable Graves' hyperthyroidism. Whether ophthalmopathy could be predicted prospectively was tested in an independent validation cohort made up of under 20 hyperthyroidism patients plus 17 patients who later progressed to ophthalmopathy. The 100 or so discovery patients were randomly divided into training and test sets at a 7:3 ratio. In addition, the study compared T-cell repertoires in thyroid tissue and in blood from about 6 Graves' hyperthyroidism patients. Following sampling, methimazole starting at 30 mg daily was given to hyperthyroidism patients, and high-dose intravenous methylprednisolone was given to ophthalmopathy patients. TCR Vbeta CDR3 sequencing of 120 to 150 peripheral blood samples (under 45 ophthalmopathy, roughly 72 hyperthyroidism and roughly 17 progressor patients) is reported in the paper.

The CDR3 measures 16 amino acids from cysteine to phenylalanine. The kept DNA is CDR3 alone, 48 bases in frame from the first base. From V the trimming removes 4 bases and from J it removes 5 bases, while the gene matches leave 7 bases of the junction unaccounted for. The germline V gene encodes CDR1 MNHEY and CDR2 SMNVEV (reference sequence). As regards this clonotype: It lacks a known antigen. Within one base of it there is no much larger clone, and no base qualities were kept.

Study-wide findings and limitations: Sample size was not statistically predetermined, and blinding of investigators to group allocation was not performed. Ophthalmopathy was separated from stable hyperthyroidism by a 13 V-J signature model, with 85% to 90% sensitivity and roughly 84% specificity obtained in cross-validation and 80%/75% obtained in testing. In validation, the model predicted progression to ophthalmopathy a median of about 6 months before onset, with about 71% sensitivity and roughly 72% specificity. Most expanded thyroid clonotypes (frequency above 0.001) were also detected in blood, suggesting blood repertoires may reflect thyroid immune responses.

A patient counted as having stable Graves' hyperthyroidism if no progression to ophthalmopathy occurred over 18 months of follow-up. The hyperthyroidism patients were between 18 and 65 years old and newly diagnosed, with a disease duration of less than 2 months. Patients with uncontrolled infections, other autoimmune diseases, pregnancy or lactation were excluded. Diagnoses were established on the basis of clinical symptoms, serum thyroxine and TRAb, thyroid ultrasound, and orbital computed tomography. Ficoll-Paque density gradient centrifugation was used to isolate PBMCs from 10 ml of fresh peripheral blood. Total RNA was extracted with Trizol reagent, and quality was checked on an Agilent 2100 Bioanalyzer. The TCR beta CDR3 regions were amplified from the RNA transcripts. The first round of RT-PCR for the TCR CDR3 was performed with the HTBI primer set and the Qiagen OneStep RT-PCR kit. Libraries were constructed in a second round of multiplex PCR, after which size selection and purification were performed. Libraries were sequenced paired-end with 100 bp reads on an Illumina HiSeq2000. Under the source paper's analysis protocol: SOAPnuke was used to process the raw data, with reads discarded if the reads contained adapters or uncalled bases, had a mean Phred below 15, or lacked an exact constant-primer or identifier match. High-quality paired reads were merged using COPE v1.2.5, and each unique nucleotide sequence was defined as a clonotype. MiTCR v1.1 was used to align the clonotypes against IMGT TRBV, TRBD and TRBJ reference segments. Analysis was restricted to V-J combinations with a frequency above 0.0001, which covered about 99% of repertoires. A TCS score was defined as the ratio between F50 (clonal expansion) and ExV (chaos), using BLOSUM62-based TCRdist between CDR3 peptides within each V-J. Welch's t-statistics and random forest reduced around 510 V-J features to 13, which were used in a naive Bayes classifier (R e1071). TCRdb redid the processing of the public reads, applying fastp at Q25 and MiXCR, and retained in-frame beta chains. Rows matching on CDR3 protein sequence are summarized as one entry with the most common DNA and genes. TCRdb, not the original authors, processed these V and J calls. A total of a few hundred thousand distinct CDR3 sequences appear in this sample, approximately 25% of them only once. The ten biggest clones cover around 70% of the sample.

Input material: blood. This TCR derives from a man aged 45-60 years with Graves' hyperthyroidism. In this chain, TRBV27 is recombined with TRBJ2-3; 12 of the junction bases match TRBD2. The base sequence is TGTGCCAGCAGTTCCAGACTAGCGGGAGAGGTAGATACGCAGTATTTT. The resulting protein is CASSSRLAGEVDTQYF.